These 14 T cell receptor beta chains were sequenced from one sample in a study of regulatory T cells in long-lasting Graves disease. Indicated time point: newly diagnosed GD, antithyroid drugs for less than 3 months. RNA from PBMCs was the source of the TCR library. HTBI primers from iRepertoire and Arm-PCR of CDR3 regions yielded the TCR beta libraries. TCRdb re-called the multiplex PCR reads with MiXCR, one entry per CDR3 protein. The profile shows 350,000 to 550,000 distinct CDR3 sequences, 14% of them singletons. These same records also appear under a second study, on T cells in Graves' hyperthyroidism and ophthalmopathy.

Sequenced here: peripheral blood mononuclear cells (PBMCs), sampled at new diagnosis, from a patient treated with antithyroid drugs. Receptor source: a woman between 50 and 59 years old with Graves disease.

This rearrangement joins TRBV29-1 to TRBJ2-5; D is possibly TRBD2 (6 bases). Germline V CDR1 and CDR2: SQVTM, ANQGSEA. The CDR3 runs 12 residues. Deletions cut 5 bases from V and 5 bases from J, with 12 bases between. CDR3 DNA: TGCAGCGTTCTGGGGCGGGATGAGACCCAGTACTTC. Translation: CSVLGRDETQYF.

V and J are TRBV20-1 and TRBJ2-1, with D possibly being TRBD2 (6 bases). Germline V gene data show CDR1 as DFQATT and CDR2 as SNEGSKA (reference sequence). V was clipped by 1 base and J by 3 bases, with 10 bases between them. CDR3 length: 14 amino acids. CDR3 sequence (DNA): TGCAGTGCTAGAGGACTAGGACTCTACAATGAGCAGTTCTTC. Protein product: CSARGLGLYNEQFF.

A few counts support this clonotype. The J gene is TRBJ2-3, the V gene TRBV30; D gene uncertain. Germline V gives CDR1 GTSNPN, CDR2 SVGIG (reference sequence). The CDR3 covers 11 residues. Deletions cut 8 bases from V and 3 bases from J, with 9 bases between. CDR3 bases: TGTGCCCGAAAGGGTACAGATACGCAGTATTTT. Amino acid sequence: CARKGTDTQYF.

Regarding this clonotype: Possible read error: a much larger clone is one base away. The J gene is TRBJ2-7, the V gene TRBV6-1; TRBD1 aligns across 7 bases. In germline, CDR1 is MNHNS, CDR2 SASEGT. V shed 6 bases and J 7 bases; nucleotides not matched to a gene: 9. There are 13 residues in the CDR3. DNA of the CDR3: TGTGCCAGCAGCACCGAGACAGGGTGGGAGCAGTACTTC. Its translation is CASSTETGWEQYF.

The rearrangement joins TRBV9 to TRBJ2-7, with D possibly being TRBD1 or TRBD2 (6 bases each). The CDR3 is 12 amino acids. Germline V gene data show CDR1 as SGDLS and CDR2 as YYNGEE. V shed 7 bases and J shed 3 bases, with 11 bases lying between them. The CDR3 DNA sequence: TGTGCCAGCGGGGGCGGGATCTACGAGCAGTACTTC. It specifies CASGGGIYEQYF.

This clonotype was observed once. J is TRBJ2-7 and V is TRBV10-3, with 10 bases identical to TRBD1. The junction had 4 bases not matched to a gene; V was cut back by 6 bases and J by 2 bases. The CDR3 is 14 amino acids. Germline V gives CDR1 ENHRY, CDR2 SYGVKD. The CDR3, as DNA: TGTGCCATCAGACCGGGACAGGGGACCTACGAGCAGTACTTC. Translation: CAIRPGQGTYEQYF.

Details on this clonotype: A much larger clone is a single base away; this may be a read error. Given the absence of the conserved phenylalanine or tryptophan at the CDR3 end, a read error is likely. The rearrangement uses TRBV2 and TRBJ2-1; TRBD2 matches at 7 bases. Trimming at V came to 6 bases and at J to 8 bases, leaving 16 bases not matched to a gene. The CDR3 is 16 residues long. CDR1 and CDR2 (germline): SNHLY, FYNNEI. The CDR3 is CASRPGGGEGRDEQFV. The CDR3 DNA follows: TGTGCCAGCAGACCCGGTGGGGGGGAGGGCCGCGATGAGCAGTTCGTC.

The J gene is TRBJ1-2, the V gene TRBV30, with 8 bases aligning to TRBD1. Germline V gene sequence: CDR1 GTSNPN, CDR2 SVGIG (reference sequence). The ends lost 5 bases at V and 4 bases at J; junction bases unmatched: 3. The CDR3 runs to 12 residues. CDR3 in DNA: TGTGCCTGGGAGGGGACAGGCTATGGCTACACCTTC. Protein: CAWEGTGYGYTF.

This clonotype has at least ten counts. The chain joins TRBV6-5 to TRBJ2-1; TRBD2 aligns across 14 bases. The germline CDR1 and CDR2 sequences are MNHEY and SVGAGI. This CDR3 comprises 19 residues. V lost 2 bases and J lost 7; bases outside the gene matches: 13. The CDR3 DNA reads as TGTGCCAGCAGTTACCAACCGGGGGGGACTAGCGGGAGAGTGAATGAGCAGTTCTTC. Encoded protein: CASSYQPGGTSGRVNEQFF.

The J gene is TRBJ2-3, the V gene TRBV24-1; a possible D gene is TRBD1 (6 bases). The CDR3 totals 17 residues. V lost 0 bases and J lost 0, with 12 bases in between. Germline lookup yields CDR1 KGHDR and CDR2 SFDVKD. The CDR3 spells CATSDLPGVTSTDTQYF. The CDR3 region has the DNA TGTGCCACCAGTGATTTGCCAGGGGTAACTAGCACAGATACGCAGTATTTT.

This clonotype was found many times. This rearrangement joins TRBV11-2 to TRBJ1-4; D possibly corresponds to TRBD1 (5 bases). V lost 8 bases, J lost 5 bases, and 12 bases lay in between. This CDR3 has 13 residues. Germline CDR1 SGHAT, CDR2 FQNNGV. This chain's CDR3 is CASSRAGNEKLFF. Here the CDR3 DNA reads TGTGCCAGCTCACGGGCAGGGAATGAAAAACTGTTTTTT.

This clonotype was seen ten or more times. J is TRBJ2-7 and V is TRBV19; 9 bases agree with TRBD2. The CDR3 sequence is 16 residues long. The junction had 10 bases not matched to a gene; V was cut back by 4 bases and J by 3 bases. Germline V gene sequence: CDR1 LNHDA, CDR2 SQIVND (reference sequence). CDR3 sequence: CASSKGPGLAYYEQYF. CDR3 nucleotides: TGTGCCAGTAGTAAAGGCCCGGGACTAGCTTACTACGAGCAGTACTTC.

This clonotype was recorded only once. The chain is built from TRBV3-1 and TRBJ2-2; TRBD2 might be the D (5 bases). CDR3 length: 21 residues. Trimming cost V 1 base and J 1 base, with 25 bases left between them. Germline CDR1 and CDR2: LGHDT and YNNKEL (reference sequence). This CDR3 reads CASSQVGRRQLYVQNTGELFF. The CDR3 DNA reads as TGTGCCAGCAGCCAAGTGGGCAGGAGGCAACTCTACGTACAGAACACCGGGGAGCTGTTTTTT.

Many counts were recorded for this clonotype. This chain joins TRBV3-1 and TRBJ1-4, with D hard to call. With 2 bases removed from V and 2 bases from J, the gap between germline ends came to 6 bases. The CDR3 has 14 amino acids. The V gene's germline CDR1 is LGHDT and CDR2 YNNKEL (reference sequence). CDR3 nucleotides: TGTGCCAGCAGCCAATCTGGGACTAATGAAAAACTGTTTTTT. Amino acids: CASSQSGTNEKLFF.